Sequencing of this T cell receptor beta chain was carried out in a study of response to subunit inactivated influenza vaccine. Overall study results and limits: Authors suggested few new T cells are recruited by each seasonal influenza vaccination.

Germline V gene lookup returns CDR1 SGHVS and CDR2 FQNEAQ. Trimming cost V 5 bases and J 4 bases, with 9 bases left between them. This CDR3 contains 12 residues. As regards this clonotype: Antigen: not known.

TCRdb re-called the RT-PCR reads with MiXCR, one entry per CDR3 protein. The table records roughly 190,000 distinct CDR3 sequences, about 15% of them present only once. V gene TRBV7-8 combines with J gene TRBJ2-7, with D uncertain. The receptor was derived from a man aged 45-60 years who received an inactivated influenza vaccine. This specimen was CD8+ T cells sorted from PBMCs, taken more than 4 days after vaccination. The CDR3 nucleotides are TGTGCCAGCAGCCCGTCCTTTTACGAGCAGTACTTC. Translating gives CASSPSFYEQYF.